The 23 T cell receptor beta chains given below trace back to one sample, sequenced in a study of OX40 agonist ivuxolimab in advanced cancers. Measured with immunoSEQ multiplex PCR; TCRdb has only the in-frame clones, and not every one. Of approximately 29,000 clones listed, around three quarters were seen once; the top ten hold about 16%. This sample comprised CD4+ or CD8+ T cells sorted from blood, obtained in a trial of the OX40 agonist ivuxolimab. The source of these receptors is an adult with an advanced solid tumor such as melanoma, head and neck, liver or kidney cancer.

The gene calls are TRBV2 and TRBJ2-2, with TRBD1 matching 11 bases. Germline CDR1 reads SNHLY; CDR2 reads FYNNEI. The length of the CDR3 is 14 residues. Germline trimming cut 7 bases from V and 6 bases from J; bases unmatched to any gene: 4. CDR3 coding DNA: TGTGCCAGCAATCCGGGACAGGGGGCCGGGGAGCTGTTTTTT. Protein: CASNPGQGAGELFF.

This clone has a handful of counts. This sequence joins TRBV29-1 and TRBJ2-7; D gene uncertain. The CDR3 consists of 14 residues. Germline values: CDR1 SQVTM, CDR2 ANQGSEA. The V gene lost 1 base and the J gene lost 5 bases, with 15 bases spanning the gap. In DNA, the CDR3 is TGCAGCGTTGAAGGGGCGGCAGAAGCCAACGAGCAGTACTTC. Protein product: CSVEGAAEANEQYF.

V and J are TRBV6-1 and TRBJ2-7, with 7 bases aligning to TRBD2. Trimming took 6 bases from V and 0 from J; bases not matched to a gene: 8. The CDR3 consists of 15 residues. Per germline, CDR1 MNHNS and CDR2 SASEGT. The CDR3 region is CASSFTSVSSYEQYF. The CDR3 DNA sequence: TGTGCCAGCAGCTTTACTAGCGTTAGCTCCTACGAGCAGTACTTC.

The chain employs TRBV9 and TRBJ2-2, with 8 bases fitting TRBD1. With V trimmed by 4 bases and J by 4 bases, 6 bases remained unmatched. Germline V gene data show CDR1 as SGDLS and CDR2 as YYNGEE. The CDR3 spans 15 residues. This CDR3 is CASSPPGQVTGELFF. The CDR3 DNA sequence: TGTGCCAGCAGCCCCCCGGGACAGGTCACCGGGGAGCTGTTTTTT. Based on the CDR3 plus reference TRBV9 and TRBJ2-2, the full variable domain is DSGVTQTPKHLITATGQRVTLRCSPRSGDLSVYWYQQSLDQGLQFLIQYYNGEERAKGNILERFSAQQFPDLHSELNLSSLELGDSALYFCASSPPGQVTGELFFGEGSRLTVL.

V gene TRBV11-3 combines with J gene TRBJ2-3, with 7 bases identical to TRBD1. CDR1 is SGHNT, CDR2 YENEEA, per germline. The trim removed 8 bases at V and 9 bases at J, leaving 8 bases unmatched. The CDR3 has 12 amino acids. The CDR3 loop reads CASSPRGPTQYF. The CDR3 DNA follows: TGTGCCAGCTCTCCGAGGGGGCCCACGCAGTATTTT.

This chain's CDR3 is CASSQEETGGLDTQYF. CDR3 coding DNA: TGCGCCAGCAGCCAAGAAGAGACAGGGGGCTTAGATACGCAGTATTTT. This sequence joins TRBV4-1 and TRBJ2-3, with 10 bases fitting TRBD1. Trimming at V came to 0 bases and at J to 5 bases, leaving 5 bases not matched to a gene. Germline loops: CDR1 MGHRA, CDR2 YSYEKL. CDR3 length: 16 residues.

The gene calls are TRBV5-6 and TRBJ1-2; D remains unclear. Trimming pared 0 bases from V and 7 bases from J, leaving 4 bases between. Germline CDR1 reads SGHDT; CDR2 reads YYEEEE. CDR3 length: 11 amino acids. The CDR3 DNA reads TGTGCCAGCAGCTTGGGAGGTGGCTACACCTTC. Its protein product is CASSLGGGYTF.

About this clone: Its ends do not fully match the called genes, so a read error is possible. V is TRBV9 and J is TRBJ2-2, with 9 nucleotides matching TRBD2. Germline V CDR1 and CDR2: SGDLS, YYNGEE. This CDR3 has 17 amino acids. CDR3 region: CASSVGGAGGITRELFF. The CDR3 DNA sequence: TGTGCCAGCAGCGTAGGGGGAGCGGGGGGTATCACCCGGGAGCTGTTTTTT.

This chain connects TRBV30 to TRBJ1-2; D uncertain. This CDR3 comprises 15 residues. Looked up from germline, CDR1 is GTSNPN and CDR2 is SVGIG (reference sequence). Trimming pared 1 base from V and 5 bases from J, leaving 17 bases between. CDR3 sequence: CAWSEDWGSPYGYTF. CDR3 coding DNA: TGTGCCTGGAGTGAGGACTGGGGATCCCCATATGGCTACACCTTC.

This chain joins TRBV19 and TRBJ2-1; 7 bases line up with TRBD1. J was trimmed by 9 bases and V by 5 bases; bases with no gene match: 10. CDR3 length: 14 residues. CDR1 is LNHDA, CDR2 SQIVND, per germline (reference sequence). CDR3 in DNA: TGTGCCAGTAGTTCTCCGGGACAGACCAGTGAGCAGTTCTTC. This sequence encodes CASSSPGQTSEQFF.

Only a few counts were recorded for this clone. V gene TRBV19 combines with J gene TRBJ1-1, with no clear D. From germline, CDR1 is LNHDA and CDR2 SQIVND (reference sequence). CDR3 length: 15 residues. The V and J ends lost 7 bases and 0 bases respectively, with 15 bases between them. CDR3 in amino acids: CASTPLADMNTEAFF. CDR3 DNA: TGTGCCAGTACCCCGTTGGCAGATATGAACACTGAAGCTTTCTTT.

The rearrangement uses TRBV18 and TRBJ1-1, with 7 bases matching TRBD1. V gave up 4 bases and J gave up 7 bases; unmatched junction bases: 6. Germline lookup yields CDR1 KGHSH and CDR2 LQKENI. The CDR3 has 13 residues. The CDR3 DNA reads TGTGCCAGCTCACGCGGGACAGACCTTGAAGCTTTCTTT. It specifies CASSRGTDLEAFF. Full variable domain (outside the CDR3, taken from reference TRBV18 and TRBJ1-1): NAGVMQNPRHLVRRRGQEARLRCSPMKGHSHVYWYRQLPEEGLKFMVYLQKENIIDESGMPKERFSAEFPKEGPSILRIQQVVRGDSAAYFCASSRGTDLEAFFGQGTRLTVV.

This clone occurred a few times. V is TRBV5-4 and J is TRBJ1-3; D gene uncertain. The V end was cut by 2 bases, the J end by 4 bases, with 10 bases between. From germline, CDR1 is SGHNT and CDR2 YYREEE (reference sequence). The CDR3 consists of 14 residues. DNA for the CDR3: TGTGCCAGCAGCTTTTTGGGGTTCGGAAACACCATATATTTT. This sequence encodes CASSFLGFGNTIYF.

V gene TRBV30 combines with J gene TRBJ1-1; the match to TRBD1 covers 8 bases. The germline V gene has CDR1 GTSNPN and CDR2 SVGIG (reference sequence). Trimming at V came to 7 bases and at J to 4 bases, leaving 8 bases not matched to a gene. The CDR3 is made up of 13 amino acids. The CDR3 reads CALPRQGSTEAFF. CDR3 coding DNA: TGTGCCTTACCTAGACAGGGGAGCACTGAAGCTTTCTTT.

The chain carries TRBV7-6 and TRBJ2-7, with 8 bases aligning to TRBD1. The CDR3 covers 14 residues. V shed 5 bases, J shed 0 bases, and the junction held 3 bases outside the gene matches. Germline CDR1 reads SGHVS; CDR2 reads FNYEAQ. CDR3 loop: CASSQGTGSYEQYF. CDR3 sequence (DNA): TGTGCCAGCAGCCAGGGGACAGGCTCCTACGAGCAGTACTTC.

In this sample, this clone turned up once. This chain uses TRBV30 with TRBJ2-2; D gene uncertain. The CDR3 loop spans 13 amino acids. With 3 bases removed from V and 2 bases from J, the gap between germline ends came to 7 bases. Germline CDR1 is GTSNPN and CDR2 is SVGIG (reference sequence). The CDR3 region has the DNA TGTGCCTGGAGGGGTTCAAACACCGGGGAGCTGTTTTTT. Translating it yields CAWRGSNTGELFF.

The chain couples TRBV5-1 to TRBJ2-6; no clear D gene. From germline, CDR1 is SGHRS and CDR2 YFSETQ. With 0 bases removed from V and 1 base from J, the gap between germline ends came to 8 bases. The CDR3 covers 16 residues. The CDR3, as DNA: TGCGCCAGCAGCTTGGGCAGACCTTCTGGGGCCAACGTCCTGACTTTC. It yields the protein CASSLGRPSGANVLTF.

In this sample, this clone turned up once. The V gene is TRBV28, the J gene TRBJ1-4, with TRBD1 matching over 8 bases. Germline V CDR1 and CDR2: MDHEN, SYDVKM. The CDR3 totals 14 residues. Germline trimming cut 8 bases from V and 5 bases from J; bases unmatched to any gene: 7. The CDR3 here is CASSTDRENEKLFF. CDR3 DNA: TGTGCCAGCTCAACGGACAGGGAAAATGAAAAACTGTTTTTT.

The V gene is TRBV2, the J gene TRBJ2-1, with 9 bases matching TRBD2. The CDR3 runs to 14 residues. Per the germline V gene, CDR1 is SNHLY and CDR2 is FYNNEI. V dropped 4 bases and J dropped 6; count of bases not matched to a gene: 4. The CDR3 protein is CASSGERGVNEQFF. The CDR3 DNA reads as TGTGCCAGCAGTGGGGAGCGGGGGGTCAATGAGCAGTTCTTC.

The V gene is TRBV6-5, the J gene TRBJ1-6, with TRBD1 matching over 7 bases. The germline gives CDR1 MNHEY, CDR2 SVGAGI. The CDR3 length is 15 residues. V shed 0 bases and J 10 bases; nucleotides not matched to a gene: 6. The chain's CDR3 is CASSYSGQGGSPLHF. Written as DNA, the CDR3 is TGTGCCAGCAGTTACTCCGGGCAGGGGGGATCACCCCTCCACTTT.

This clone turned up a few times. This chain joins TRBV9 and TRBJ1-3; D may be TRBD1 (6 bases). The CDR3 consists of 17 residues. Germline V gene lookup returns CDR1 SGDLS and CDR2 YYNGEE. With 3 bases removed from V and 1 base from J, the gap between germline ends came to 17 bases. CDR3 nucleotide sequence: TGTGCCAGCAGCGGGGGGGGCAGATTTTTATCTGGAAACACCATATATTTT. Residues: CASSGGGRFLSGNTIYF. Full variable domain (remainder filled in from reference TRBV9 and TRBJ1-3): DSGVTQTPKHLITATGQRVTLRCSPRSGDLSVYWYQQSLDQGLQFLIQYYNGEERAKGNILERFSAQQFPDLHSELNLSSLELGDSALYFCASSGGGRFLSGNTIYFGEGSWLTVV.

The CDR3 DNA sequence: TGTGCCAGCAGCCCAACAGGGAGGAGAAACGCTAACTATGGCTACACCTTC. As protein: CASSPTGRRNANYGYTF. The chain combines TRBV7-9 with TRBJ1-2; D perhaps matches TRBD1 (6 bases). The germline V gene encodes CDR1 SEHNR and CDR2 FQNEAQ (reference sequence). This CDR3 comprises 17 residues. Trimming pared 5 bases from V and 0 bases from J, leaving 19 bases between. Supplemented by reference TRBV7-9 and TRBJ1-2, the full variable domain reads DTGVSQNPRHKITKRGQNVTFRCDPISEHNRLYWYRQTLGQGPEFLTYFQNEAQLEKSRLLSDRFSAERPKGSFSTLEIQRTEQGDSAMYLCASSPTGRRNANYGYTFGSGTRLTVV.

The chain couples TRBV18 to TRBJ1-1; the D gene is possibly TRBD1 (5 bases). Trimming pared 1 base from V and 1 base from J, leaving 10 bases between. CDR1 is KGHSH, CDR2 LQKENI, per germline. The CDR3 runs to 15 residues. The CDR3 spells CASSPQGGTNTEAFF. Written as DNA, the CDR3 is TGTGCCAGCTCACCACAGGGTGGGACGAACACTGAAGCTTTCTTT.